These 14 T cell receptor beta chains were sequenced from one sample in a study of vaccination effects on CD4 cells after COVID-19. Under the ViraFEST assay, PBMC were stimulated with viral peptide pools so that antigen-specific CD4+ T cells expanded. Sequencing was performed afterwards. The culture ran for 10 days before CD4+ T cells were isolated. Previously uninfected by SARS-CoV-2, the vaccine recipients also showed negative nucleocapsid antibodies. These receptors' targets are unknown. The protocol was immunoSEQ multiplex PCR, while the TCRdb copy is restricted to in-frame clones and leaves out a portion. The sample shows under 70,000 clones, roughly 75% of them seen only once. Specimen: CD4+ T cells from PBMCs cultured with HCoV-OC43 spike peptides, collected before COVID-19 vaccination. Regarding subset: HCoV-OC43 spike overlapping peptide pool stimulation. These receptors were obtained from a human donor who received a COVID-19 vaccine.

Only one count was recorded for this clone. V is TRBV6-2 or TRBV6-3 and J is TRBJ1-2; D possibly corresponds to TRBD1 (6 bases). Trimming left V 6 bases short and J 4 bases short, with 15 bases between. Germline V gives CDR1 MNHEY, CDR2 SVGEGT. The CDR3 has 14 residues. CDR3 amino acids: CASSRQGGAYGYTF. The CDR3 nucleotides are TGTGCCAGCAGCCGCCAAGGGGGTGCCTATGGCTACACCTTC.

A few counts support this clone. V usage is TRBV14 and J usage is TRBJ1-1; D is perhaps TRBD1 (5 bases). This CDR3 contains 17 residues. V was pared by 1 base and J by 0 bases, with 15 bases between. Germline-derived CDR1 and CDR2 are SGHDN and FVKESK. The CDR3, as DNA: TGTGCCAGCAGCCAAGCAGGATTGCGACAGATGAACACTGAAGCTTTCTTT. It is translated as CASSQAGLRQMNTEAFF.

This clone was detected a few times. This chain connects TRBV19 to TRBJ1-5; 9 nucleotides line up with TRBD1. The germline CDR1 and CDR2 sequences are LNHDA and SQIVND (reference sequence). The CDR3 is made up of 15 amino acids. J lost 4 bases, V lost 10 bases, and 11 bases had no gene match. The CDR3 sequence: CATWNRGTGNQPQHF. The CDR3 DNA sequence: TGTGCCACCTGGAATCGCGGGACAGGGAATCAGCCCCAGCATTTT.

The genes are TRBV7-9 and TRBJ2-5; D is ambiguous. There are 12 residues in the CDR3. Looked up from germline, CDR1 is SEHNR and CDR2 is FQNEAQ (reference sequence). V lost 5 bases, J lost 5 bases, and 9 bases lay in between. The CDR3 DNA is TGTGCCAGCAGCCCCCTTGCGGAGACCCAGTACTTC. Encoded protein: CASSPLAETQYF. Supplemented by reference TRBV7-9 and TRBJ2-5, the full variable domain reads DTGVSQNPRHKITKRGQNVTFRCDPISEHNRLYWYRQTLGQGPEFLTYFQNEAQLEKSRLLSDRFSAERPKGSFSTLEIQRTEQGDSAMYLCASSPLAETQYFGPGTRLLVL.

The genes are TRBV2 and TRBJ2-1; 7 bases align to TRBD1. The germline V gene has CDR1 SNHLY and CDR2 FYNNEI. This CDR3 is 15 amino acids long. The J segment lost 4 bases and the V segment lost 5 bases, leaving 8 bases of the junction unmatched. The CDR3 is CASSLDRERYNEQFF. DNA for the CDR3: TGTGCCAGCAGTCTCGACAGGGAGCGATACAATGAGCAGTTCTTC. Together with reference TRBV2 and TRBJ2-1, the CDR3 gives the full variable domain: EPEVTQTPSHQVTQMGQEVILRCVPISNHLYFYWYRQILGQKVEFLVSFYNNEISEKSEIFDDQFSVERPDGSNFTLKIRSTKLEDSAMYFCASSLDRERYNEQFFGPGTRLTVL.

A few counts support this clone. The chain uses TRBV18 and TRBJ2-2; weak D call: TRBD2 (6 bases). V shed 8 bases and J shed 4 bases, with 14 bases lying between them. CDR1 is KGHSH, CDR2 LQKENI, per germline. CDR3 length: 14 residues. This CDR3 is CASASEGGTGELFF. As DNA, the CDR3 is TGTGCCAGCGCCTCTGAGGGAGGCACCGGGGAGCTGTTTTTT.

This clone was seen a few times. The chain links TRBV18 to TRBJ2-1; 8 bases are shared with TRBD1. Germline V lookup: CDR1 KGHSH, CDR2 LQKENI. Trimming cost V 3 bases and J 5 bases; bases outside gene matches: 3. This CDR3 comprises 14 residues. Written as DNA, the CDR3 is TGTGCCAGCTCACCCGCAGGGGGCAACAATGAGCAGTTCTTC. The encoded protein is CASSPAGGNNEQFF.

The V call is TRBV30, the J call TRBJ1-6, with D perhaps matching TRBD1 (6 bases). Germline loops: CDR1 GTSNPN, CDR2 SVGIG (reference sequence). V lost 0 bases and J 7 bases, leaving 19 bases between the germline ends. The CDR3 runs 17 residues. The CDR3 nucleotides read TGTGCCTGGAGTGTACGACTCAGGGGAGCGAAGAATTCACCCCTCCACTTT. Protein: CAWSVRLRGAKNSPLHF.

The chain joins TRBV6-5 to TRBJ1-1; D is unresolved. The V end lost 0 bases, the J end lost 7 bases, and 9 bases lay between the germline ends. There are 13 residues in the CDR3. Germline V gene lookup returns CDR1 MNHEY and CDR2 SVGAGI. The CDR3 loop reads CASSYSNRNEAFF. In DNA, the CDR3 is TGTGCCAGCAGTTACTCGAACAGAAATGAAGCTTTCTTT.

In its sample, this clone was seen a few times. V and J are TRBV5-1 and TRBJ2-2; D perhaps matches TRBD1 (5 bases). The CDR3 runs to 14 residues. CDR1 SGHRS and CDR2 YFSETQ come from the germline V gene. Trimming removed 4 bases at V and 6 bases at J, with 13 bases between. The CDR3 DNA reads as TGCGCCAGCAGCGCCCCGGAAGGGGCCGGGGAGCTGTTTTTT. Encoded protein: CASSAPEGAGELFF.

The chain carries TRBV2 and TRBJ2-7; tentatively, D is TRBD1 or TRBD2 (6 bases each). This CDR3 has 15 amino acids. From germline, CDR1 is SNHLY and CDR2 FYNNEI. V was trimmed by 2 bases and J by 5 bases, leaving 16 bases between them. The CDR3 is CASSELWGAWNEQYV. CDR3 DNA sequence: TGTGCCAGCAGTGAACTATGGGGGGCTTGGAACGAGCAGTACGTC.

This clone has just a few counts. The chain has TRBV2 and TRBJ1-5; 9 positions agree with TRBD1. V lost 6 bases and J lost 0; bases outside the gene matches: 9. The CDR3 has 17 amino acids. Germline V gene sequence: CDR1 SNHLY, CDR2 FYNNEI. In DNA, the CDR3 is TGTGCCAGCAGCGCGATTACAGGGGGCTTTAGCAATCAGCCCCAGCATTTT. Translation: CASSAITGGFSNQPQHF. The full variable domain, in which reference TRBV2 and TRBJ1-5 provide the parts outside the CDR3, is EPEVTQTPSHQVTQMGQEVILRCVPISNHLYFYWYRQILGQKVEFLVSFYNNEISEKSEIFDDQFSVERPDGSNFTLKIRSTKLEDSAMYFCASSAITGGFSNQPQHFGDGTRLSIL.

The rearrangement joins TRBV5-1 to TRBJ2-4; 7 nucleotides agree with TRBD2. V gave up 4 bases and J gave up 2 bases; unmatched junction bases: 9. Germline-derived CDR1 and CDR2 are SGHRS and YFSETQ. The CDR3 loop spans 16 amino acids. CDR3 nucleotides: TGCGCCAGCAGCCCCGGCGTGGGGGGGTCCAAAAACATTCAGTACTTC. Protein sequence: CASSPGVGGSKNIQYF.

The chain employs TRBV9 and TRBJ2-3, with TRBD2 identical over 8 bases. CDR1 is SGDLS and CDR2 is YYNGEE in the germline V gene. The junction had 3 bases not matched to a gene; V was cut back by 0 bases and J by 0 bases. The CDR3 spans 16 residues. Here the CDR3 DNA reads TGTGCCAGCAGCGTAGGGGCGGGGGGAAGCACAGATACGCAGTATTTT. Amino acids: CASSVGAGGSTDTQYF.